This TCR beta chain was sequenced in a study of blood T cells in healthy people across ages. Notes on the study in general: The percentage of naive T cells correlated strongly with TCR beta diversity. Donors of long life had a larger count of naive CD4+ cells and greater diversity than aged donors.

This clonotype turned up a few times. Its antigen is currently unknown. Primed by a sample-barcoded 5' primer and a J-beta primer mix, a second PCR proceeded for 7 to 11 cycles. CDR3-containing paired-end reads numbered at least 2.5 million in each sample. TCRdb re-derived calls from the 5' RACE reads in MiXCR, one entry per CDR3 protein. The profile covers hundreds of thousands of distinct CDR3 sequences, with approximately 31% appearing a single time and approximately 15% taken by the ten largest. The germline V gene has CDR1 SGHTA and CDR2 FQGNSA. The CDR3 extends over 14 amino acids. V lost 5 bases to trimming and J lost 1 base, with 9 bases between them.

This chain uses TRBV7-2 with TRBJ1-5; unclear D gene. Sequencing input: blood. The source of this sequence is a woman older than 75 in good health. DNA of the CDR3: TGTGCCAGCAGCCCGACCGCGAGCAATCAGCCCCAGCATTTT. It is translated as CASSPTASNQPQHF. The variable domain in full, completed from reference TRBV7-2 and TRBJ1-5, reads GAGVSQSPSNKVTEKGKDVELRCDPISGHTALYWYRQSLGQGLEFLIYFQGNSAPDKSGLPSDRFSAERTGGSVSTLTIQRTQQEDSAVYLCASSPTASNQPQHFGDGTRLSIL.